Included here is one T cell receptor (beta chain) sequence, with context. The sample comes from a study of blood T cell repertoires in COVID-19. As for the study in general: The analysed material was cDNA or gDNA that came from T cells, B-cell-depleted T cells, or PBMCs.

In the study's own analysis: Amplified reference gene primers provided the basis for estimating nucleated cell counts. Profiling relied on immunoSEQ multiplex PCR, and the TCRdb table lists in-frame clones only, not all of them. The DNA gave D and trimming, while V, J and clone size come from that table. The sample consists of under 250,000 clones, roughly 88% of them appearing once. V shed 2 bases and J shed 7 bases, with 15 bases lying between them. The length of the CDR3 is 16 residues. Germline V lookup: CDR1 LGHDT, CDR2 YNNKEL (reference sequence). The sample was peripheral blood. The sequence was obtained from a man aged 45-60 years with active or convalescent COVID-19. V and J are TRBV3-1 (or the pseudogene TRBV3-2) and TRBJ1-6; TRBD1 might be the D (5 bases). The CDR3 DNA reads TGTGCCAGCAGCCAACCCCCGGGACTGCGAAATTCACCCCTCCACTTT. This translates into CASSQPPGLRNSPLHF.